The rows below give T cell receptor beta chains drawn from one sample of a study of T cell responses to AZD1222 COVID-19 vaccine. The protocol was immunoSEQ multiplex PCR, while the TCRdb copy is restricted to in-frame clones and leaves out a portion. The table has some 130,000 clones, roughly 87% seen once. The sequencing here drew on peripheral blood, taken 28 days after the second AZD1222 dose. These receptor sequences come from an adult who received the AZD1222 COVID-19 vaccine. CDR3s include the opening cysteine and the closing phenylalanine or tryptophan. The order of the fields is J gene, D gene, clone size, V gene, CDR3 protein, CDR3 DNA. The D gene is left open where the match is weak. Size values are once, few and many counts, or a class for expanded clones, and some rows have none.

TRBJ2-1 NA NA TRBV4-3 CASSRSRPGKEQFF TGCGCCAGCAGCCGGAGTCGGCCAGGCAAAGAGCAGTTCTTC
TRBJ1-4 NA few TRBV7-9 CASSLGIGNEKLFF TGTGCCAGCAGCTTAGGGATTGGGAATGAAAAACTGTTTTTT
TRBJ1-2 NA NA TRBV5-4 CASSSGGPNHYGYTF TGTGCCAGCAGCTCGGGGGGGCCCAACCACTATGGCTACACCTTC
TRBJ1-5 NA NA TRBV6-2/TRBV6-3 CASSYGAQPQHF TGTGCCAGCAGTTACGGGGCTCAGCCCCAGCATTTT
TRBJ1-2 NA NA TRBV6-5 CASSYEGVGSGGYTF TGTGCCAGCAGTTACGAGGGGGTCGGAAGTGGTGGCTACACCTTC
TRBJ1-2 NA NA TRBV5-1 CASSPDIPYGYTF TGCGCCAGCAGTCCCGACATCCCCTATGGCTACACCTTC
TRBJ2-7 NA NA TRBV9 CASSVGGGTYEQYF TGTGCCAGCAGCGTAGGGGGGGGCACCTACGAGCAGTACTTC
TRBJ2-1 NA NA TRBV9 CASSVLPGRPNEQFF TGTGCCAGCAGCGTTCTTCCGGGGCGACCCAATGAGCAGTTCTTC
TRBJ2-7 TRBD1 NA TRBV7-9 CASSRTGTGSSYEQYF TGTGCCAGCAGTCGCACCGGGACAGGGAGCTCCTACGAGCAGTACTTC
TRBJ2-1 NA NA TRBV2 CASILTGGNEQFF TGTGCCAGCATTCTCACAGGAGGTAATGAGCAGTTCTTC
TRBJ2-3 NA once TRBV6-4 CASSVDRRGTDTQYF TGTGCCAGCAGTGTCGATCGCAGGGGCACAGATACGCAGTATTTT
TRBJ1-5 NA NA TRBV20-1 CSASAGRSNQPQHF TGCAGTGCTAGTGCGGGGAGGAGCAATCAGCCCCAGCATTTT
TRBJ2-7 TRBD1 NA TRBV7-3 CASSSDRVEFFF TGTGCCAGCAGCTCGGACAGGGTCGAATTCTTCTTC
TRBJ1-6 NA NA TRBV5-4 CASSLDGNSPLHF TGTGCCAGCAGCTTGGACGGCAATTCACCCCTCCACTTT
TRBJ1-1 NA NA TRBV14 CASSQDWGSLNTEAFF TGTGCCAGCAGCCAAGATTGGGGCAGTTTGAACACTGAAGCTTTCTTT
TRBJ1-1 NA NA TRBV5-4 CASSLVTGTEAFF TGTGCCAGCAGCTTAGTGACGGGTACTGAAGCTTTCTTT
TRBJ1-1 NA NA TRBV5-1 CASSLGHARGNTEAFF TGCGCCAGCAGCCTGGGGCACGCCAGGGGGAACACTGAAGCTTTCTTT
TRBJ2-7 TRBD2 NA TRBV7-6 CASSPLGTTYEQYF TGTGCCAGCAGCCCCCTCGGGACTACCTACGAGCAGTACTTC
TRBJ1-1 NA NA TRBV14 CASSQERNRMNTEAFF TGTGCCAGCAGCCAAGAACGAAACAGGATGAACACTGAAGCTTTCTTT
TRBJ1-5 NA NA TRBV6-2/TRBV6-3 CASSRLYSNQPQHF TGTGCCAGCAGTAGACTGTATAGCAATCAGCCCCAGCATTTT
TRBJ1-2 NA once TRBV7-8 CASSFNQIYGYTF TGTGCCAGCAGCTTTAACCAGATCTATGGCTACACCTTC
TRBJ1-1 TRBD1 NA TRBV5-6 CASSAGQLNTEAFF TGTGCCAGCAGCGCGGGACAGCTGAACACTGAAGCTTTCTTT
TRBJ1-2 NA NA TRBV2 CASSDGQGRYGYTF TGTGCCAGCAGTGACGGTCAGGGCCGTTATGGCTACACCTTC
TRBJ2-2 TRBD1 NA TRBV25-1 CASSFRGTGELFF TGTGCCAGCAGTTTCAGGGGGACCGGGGAGCTGTTTTTT
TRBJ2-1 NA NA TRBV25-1 CASSEESPSYNEQFF TGTGCCAGCAGTGAGGAGTCCCCCTCTTACAATGAGCAGTTCTTC
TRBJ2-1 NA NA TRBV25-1 CASNSPRSSYNEQFF TGTGCCAGCAACAGCCCCCGAAGCTCCTACAATGAGCAGTTCTTC
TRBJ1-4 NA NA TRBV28 CASSLLAATNEKLFF TGTGCCAGCAGTTTATTGGCTGCAACTAATGAAAAACTGTTTTTT
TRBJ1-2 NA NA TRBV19 CASTRKDTRFYGYTF TGTGCCAGCACAAGAAAGGACACGCGGTTCTATGGCTACACCTTC
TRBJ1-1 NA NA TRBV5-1 CASSFGGLGDTEAFF TGCGCCAGCAGCTTCGGTGGTTTAGGGGACACTGAAGCTTTCTTT
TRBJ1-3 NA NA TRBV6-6 CASSYSPGTAGNTIYF TGTGCCAGCAGTTATTCGCCGGGGACGGCTGGAAACACCATATATTTT
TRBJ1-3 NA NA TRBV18 CASSPDSSGNTIYF TGTGCCAGCTCACCGGACAGCTCTGGAAACACCATATATTTT
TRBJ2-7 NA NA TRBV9 CASSPYDGTVQIPYF TGTGCCAGCAGCCCATACGACGGGACGGTCCAAATCCCGTACTTC
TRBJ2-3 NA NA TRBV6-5 CASSVDGASTDTQYF TGTGCCAGCAGCGTGGACGGAGCTAGCACAGATACGCAGTATTTT
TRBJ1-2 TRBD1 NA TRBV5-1 CASSPNRGQGYTF TGCGCCAGCAGCCCTAACAGGGGGCAAGGCTACACCTTC
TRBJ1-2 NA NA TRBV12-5 CASGLGVGRGYTF TGTGCTAGTGGCCTGGGGGTAGGACGTGGCTACACCTTC
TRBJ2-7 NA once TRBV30 CASDSLTYEQYF TGTGCCTCGGACAGTTTAACCTACGAGCAGTACTTC
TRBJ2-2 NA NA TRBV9 CASSVRLGNTGELFF TGTGCCAGCAGCGTACGGTTGGGGAACACCGGGGAGCTGTTTTTT
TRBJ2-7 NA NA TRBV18 CASSPGLRAYEQYF TGTGCCAGCTCACCGGGGTTACGGGCCTACGAGCAGTACTTC
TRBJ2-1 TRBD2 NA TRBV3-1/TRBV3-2 CASSQRGGSGLTSSSYNEQFF TGTGCCAGCAGCCAACGGGGAGGTAGCGGGCTCACATCAAGCTCCTACAATGAGCAGTTCTTC
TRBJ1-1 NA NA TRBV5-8 CASSLVTVNTEAFF TGTGCCAGCAGCTTGGTGACAGTGAACACTGAAGCTTTCTTT
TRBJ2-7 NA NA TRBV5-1 CASSLLGGTYEQYF TGCGCCAGCAGCTTGTTAGGTGGGACCTACGAGCAGTACTTC
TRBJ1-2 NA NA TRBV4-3 CASSQDIQRGHTF TGCGCCAGCAGCCAAGATATCCAGCGGGGTCACACCTTC
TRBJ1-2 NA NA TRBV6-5 CASSPNRADLSYTF TGTGCCAGCAGTCCGAACAGGGCGGACCTTAGCTACACCTTC
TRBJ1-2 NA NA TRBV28 CASNPRGRFGYTF TGTGCCAGCAACCCCAGGGGCAGGTTTGGCTACACCTTC
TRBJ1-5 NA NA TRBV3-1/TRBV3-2 CASSRGGLGPQHF TGTGCCAGCAGCCGGGGGGGCCTAGGGCCCCAGCATTTT
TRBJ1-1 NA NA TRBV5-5 CASSSERLNTEAFF TGTGCCAGCAGCTCAGAGAGGTTAAACACTGAAGCTTTCTTT
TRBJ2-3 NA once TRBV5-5 CASSLGVGANLYTDTQYF TGTGCCAGCAGCTTGGGAGTGGGGGCCAACCTTTACACAGATACGCAGTATTTT
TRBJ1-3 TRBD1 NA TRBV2 CASSRTGVDTIYF TGTGCCAGCAGTAGGACAGGGGTCGACACCATATATTTT
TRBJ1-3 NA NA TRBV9 CASSVDGQGNGNTIYF TGTGCCAGCAGCGTAGACGGGCAGGGAAATGGAAACACCATATATTTT
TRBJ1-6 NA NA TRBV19 CASSRLDGEVNSPLHF TGTGCCAGTAGTAGGTTGGACGGAGAGGTAAATTCACCCCTCCACTTT
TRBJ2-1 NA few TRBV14 CASSLVHGPPNEQFF TGTGCCAGCAGCCTTGTCCACGGTCCTCCGAATGAGCAGTTCTTC
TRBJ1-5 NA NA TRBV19 CASKGGLSQPQHF TGTGCCAGTAAGGGAGGGCTAAGTCAGCCCCAGCATTTT
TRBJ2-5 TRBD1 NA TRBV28 CASSWGYLIPGQGIGETQYF TGTGCCAGCAGTTGGGGATACCTCATCCCGGGACAGGGGATAGGGGAGACCCAGTACTTC
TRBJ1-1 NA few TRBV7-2 CASSLDAAGRQAFF TGTGCCAGCAGCTTAGATGCGGCAGGGAGACAAGCTTTCTTT
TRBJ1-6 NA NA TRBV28 CASSLNQNNSPLHF TGTGCCAGCAGTTTGAATCAGAATAATTCACCCCTCCACTTT